Below, 3 T cell receptor beta chains from the same sample are listed, as sequenced in a study of regulatory and conventional T cells in breast cancer. TCRdb processed the PCR reads anew with MiXCR; each CDR3 protein has one entry. The sample carries more than 15,000 distinct CDR3 sequences, about 31% recorded once. What was sequenced was conventional T cells from blood. Receptor source: a female donor in good health.

This clonotype has more than one count but fewer than ten. This chain joins TRBV29-1 and TRBJ1-2; D gene ambiguous. Trimming stripped 4 bases from V and 5 bases from J, with 17 bases between. The CDR3 length is 14 residues. From germline, CDR1 is SQVTM and CDR2 ANQGSEA. Written as DNA, the CDR3 is TGCAGCGTTGTAGGACGTCCACTAGGGTATGGCTACACCTTC. This encodes CSVVGRPLGYGYTF.

This chain joins TRBV6-6 and TRBJ1-6; D call uncertain. The V end lost 2 bases, the J end lost 7 bases, and 6 bases lay between the germline ends. Germline CDR1 is MNHNY and CDR2 is SVGAGI (reference sequence). CDR3 length: 13 amino acids. The CDR3 region is CASSYVQNSPLHF. The CDR3 DNA is TGTGCCAGCAGTTACGTCCAGAATTCACCCCTCCACTTT.

This clonotype was counted a few times. The chain recombines TRBV4-1 with TRBJ1-3; TRBD1 matches at 9 bases. The V and J ends lost 5 bases and 1 base, in that order; junction bases with no gene match: 9. This CDR3 spans 17 amino acids. The germline CDR1 and CDR2 sequences are MGHRA and YSYEKL. CDR3 coding DNA: TGCGCCAGCAGCGATCCTCCGGGACAGGGATCTGGAAACACCATATATTTT. Protein product: CASSDPPGQGSGNTIYF.